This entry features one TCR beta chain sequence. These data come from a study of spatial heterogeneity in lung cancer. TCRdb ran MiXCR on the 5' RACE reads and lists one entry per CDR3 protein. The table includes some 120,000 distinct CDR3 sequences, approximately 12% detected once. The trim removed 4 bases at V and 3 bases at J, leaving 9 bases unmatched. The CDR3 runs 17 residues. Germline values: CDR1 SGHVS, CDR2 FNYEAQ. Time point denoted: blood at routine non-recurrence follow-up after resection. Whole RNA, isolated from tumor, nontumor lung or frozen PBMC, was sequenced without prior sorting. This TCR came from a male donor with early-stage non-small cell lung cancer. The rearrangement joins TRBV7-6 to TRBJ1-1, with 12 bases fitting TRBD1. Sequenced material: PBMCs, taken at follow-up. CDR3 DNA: TGTGCCAGCAGCTCCTATAGGGACAGGGGGCGAGACACTGAAGCTTTCTTT. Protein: CASSSYRDRGRDTEAFF.